This T cell receptor beta chain was recorded in a study of cytomegalovirus exposure and HLA in healthy donors (dated by TCRdb to the late 2010s). In the study overall: In an earlier analysis of under 600 of the donors, around 300 Gb of sequence data and approximately 100 million unique TCR beta sequences from 150 million to 200 million T cells were reported. Of the 300 to 450 genotyped donors, over 65% fell in the genetic ancestry cluster associated with self-reported Caucasian donors. Among roughly 370 genotyped donors of the cohort, an average of about 240,000 unique TCR beta nucleotide sequences were sequenced per donor, 15% to 20% of them non-productive. An early release covering roughly 600 HLA-typed donors comprised about 300 gigabases of sequencing data and tens of millions of unique TCR sequences. A later genetic analysis took genome-wide SNP genotypes for about three fifths of the 666 donors and used that subset as a discovery cohort. To decide whether each TCR beta V gene segment behaved as functional or pseudogenic, an earlier analysis of approximately 600 of the donors relied on high-throughput TCR beta sequencing. Roughly 5 DR-DQ haplotypes were handled as single units for association and clustering, since linkage in the cohort was strong. The study combined high-throughput TCR immunosequencing, statistical association of individual TCRs with disease status, and machine learning to predict cytomegalovirus infection status. In addition to the first cohort of hundreds of subjects, a separate validation cohort of approximately 130 different subjects was used. Rather than drawing on any new phenotypic data, the later analysis identified candidate immune exposures from TCR beta sequences and the way those sequences occurred across donors. The study used immunosequencing to profile the T cell repertoires of 666 subjects and linked those repertoires to cytomegalovirus serostatus. Every repertoire in the discovery cohort had been generated on one and the same sequencing platform. Donor age, sex, ethnicity and CMV serostatus were compiled together with the repertoire data. To study patterns of TCR occurrence, a later analysis re-analyzed previously published TCR beta repertoires from around 660 donors and added high-resolution HLA genotyping. The study aimed to test whether cataloging public T cell receptors could reveal signatures of past pathogen exposure. The number of donors typed differed by locus, with roughly 620-630 for A, B, C, DRB1 and DQB1, around 560 for DQA1, 600 to 610 for DPA1, and roughly 450 for DPB1. HLA typing included class I and class II loci at four-digit resolution.

Points the paper makes about the study in general: In a later genetic analysis, fewer N-insertions in productive TCRs were reported among donors in an Asian-associated ancestry cluster than the roughly 670-donor mean. Specific HLA alleles were associated with about 17,000 TCR beta sequences at a false discovery rate of 0.05 in a later analysis. According to a later analysis, most CMV-associated TCR beta chains appeared to be HLA-restricted, and the HLA associations seemed to be driven largely by CMV exposure. The only immune exposure information available for the cohort was CMV serostatus. Strong co-occurrence of HLA alleles, especially DR and DQ, made assigning TCR associations to individual alleles difficult. In a later genetic analysis, a missense DCLRE1C variant was associated with V-gene and J-gene trimming of TCR beta chains, and the association was replicated in an independent cohort. Because counts were too low, about 17 rarely observed V segments, including chromosome 9 orphons, were excluded from the earlier analysis of 587 of the donors. Correlated functional status among segregating V segments might reflect linkage disequilibrium, but an unknown experimental factor could not be ruled out. A further reported finding was that TCR beta sequences accurately predicted the HLA-A and HLA-B alleles for most subjects in the first cohort. In an earlier analysis of about 600 of the donors, most TCR beta V segments appeared in productive rearrangements about 90% or about 30% of the time, broadly matching IMGT annotations. In a later analysis, TCR association rates were found to vary across HLA loci, with the most associated TCRs seen for DRB1 alleles and the fewest for HLA-C alleles. In a later analysis, HLA-associated TCR beta chains were found to be more clonally expanded and to have lower generation probabilities than equally common non-associated chains. Some IMGT-functional V segments, including TRBV6-2 and TRBV6-3, could not be distinguished by the 87-base-pair reads and were therefore excluded. In both the original and validation cohorts, the classifier was reported to diagnose cytomegalovirus status with high specificity and sensitivity. Because HLA typing was unavailable for some donors at each locus, only the typed subset was used in association tests. Only TCR beta chains were sequenced in this cohort, and the absence of alpha or paired-chain data limited detectable features. A cluster of highly shared sequence variants was judged likely to represent a technical artifact of the sequencing pipeline. The authors suggested that the approach could potentially be extended to other disease states and immunological phenotypes. Across donors, most TCR sequences were observed very rarely, whereas some public TCRs were present in many individuals. In the study, approximately 160 TCR beta chains were listed as associated with cytomegalovirus. According to a later analysis, parvovirus B19, influenza, CMV and Epstein-Barr virus appeared linked to several top co-occurrence clusters. The presence/absence analyses assumed that sequencing depth was roughly uniform across donors, and that assumption may not be true. A few of the identified cytomegalovirus-associated TCR beta chains were confirmed in vitro to be specific for cytomegalovirus antigens.

Its CDR3 holds 15 amino acids, cysteine through phenylalanine. The retained sequence is limited to the CDR3, 45 bases, with the frame set at the first base. V is pared back by 6 bases and J by 3 bases, with 19 bases lying between the germline termini. CDR1 and CDR2 are read off the germline V gene as SGHRS and YFSETQ. This clone turned up a few times. Its antigen is unknown. Nothing much larger sits one base from this clone, and base qualities are not available. The library was obtained by the immunoSEQ multiplex PCR assay. For the multiplex PCR, a mixture combining 60 forward primers for TCR Vbeta segments and 13 reverse primers for TCR Jbeta segments was used. The CDR3 region of rearranged TCR beta genes was amplified from genomic DNA with a multiplex PCR assay. The Illumina HiSeq System was used to sequence the amplified TCR beta libraries as 87-base-pair reads. The authors processed their data as follows. A later analysis counted approximately 84 million unique TCR beta chains across the approximately 700 repertoires, and 10 million to 12 million of these chains were shared by at least two donors. To remove PCR and sequencing errors, raw reads were error-corrected and collapsed into unique sequences using a nearest-neighbor algorithm that merged closely related sequences. V, D and J gene segments were assigned by aligning CDR3 sequences to IMGT reference sequences. For a sequence to be retained, a match of at least six nucleotides was required to both a V gene segment and a J gene segment. Rearrangements were classified as productive when the CDR3 lacked stop codons and remained in frame with V and J, and all other rearrangements were classified as non-productive. Following IMGT convention, CDR3 was defined as the stretch from the second conserved V-encoded cysteine to the conserved J-encoded phenylalanine. The earlier analysis of about 590 of the donors excluded sequences that lacked an unambiguous match to a single V gene segment. In an earlier analysis of 587 of the donors, V segments were called functional above 56.7% productive rearrangements and were called segregating when the between-donor standard deviation exceeded 5%. A statistical classification framework was built to diagnose cytomegalovirus status from the catalog of TCR beta chain sequences. In a later analysis, V and J genes were assigned by comparing TCR nucleotide sequences against IMGT/GENE-DB human TR gene sequences. The TCRdist pipeline was used in a later analysis to assign CDR3 sequences and most-parsimonious VDJ recombination scenarios. In a later analysis, each TCR beta chain was defined by its CDR3 amino acid sequence together with its V-gene family, and reads lacking a unique V-gene family were excluded. As a way to deal with suspected cross-contamination and a sequencing artifact, a later analysis dropped 640 or so nucleotide sequences that were highly shared and had low generation probability. In a later analysis, a clonal expansion index for each public chain was calculated from normalized within-repertoire ranks of inferred template counts. In a later analysis, generation probabilities were computed using a VDJ recombination model fitted to out-of-frame rearrangements, and the results were checked against IGoR. In a later analysis, hypergeometric tests were used to score TCR-TCR, TCR-HLA and TCR-CMV co-occurrence, with a repertoire-size bias correction applied to TCR pairs. A later analysis estimated false discovery rates by permuting HLA or CMV assignments 20 times. A later analysis grouped co-occurring TCRs with DBSCAN, adding TCRdist sequence similarity when clustering within HLA-allele-positive subsets. For co-occurrence clustering, repertoires with fewer than 30,000 or more than 120,000 public chains were excluded, along with five repertoires with anomalous nucleotide sharing. TCRdb obtained this table from immuneACCESS and retained in-frame rearrangements with V and J assigned. These tables miss some clones; where compared with another copy, unresolved V genes account for less than half of the shortfall, and the remainder is unexplained. That table furnishes V, J and clone size, whereas the DNA furnished D and trimming. The sample data list approximately 150,000 clones, and around 80% of these were observed just once. The biggest ten clones account for about 13% of the sample.

In total, 666 healthy bone marrow donors made up the cohort. Cohort members were all nominally healthy when sampled, although unrecorded immune exposures were likely present. The donor was CMV seropositive and belonged to the group of about 290 seropositive cohort members. Every donor gave a peripheral blood sample, and the peripheral blood mononuclear cells from that sample were used for TCR beta sequencing. Genomic DNA extraction from the blood cell samples was performed with the Qiagen DNeasy Blood Extraction Kit. The sequencing input was PBMCs. The receptor chain draws on TRBV5-1 and TRBJ2-7; the D gene is perhaps TRBD2, on 5 matching bases. This clonotype was obtained from a man between 35 and 55 years old in good health and CMV-seropositive. The CDR3 sequence is CASTPGSGPFYEQYF. The DNA is TGCGCCAGCACCCCGGGGAGCGGCCCTTTCTACGAGCAGTACTTC. The full variable domain, with segments outside the CDR3 supplied by the reference TRBV5-1 and TRBJ2-7 proteins, appears as KAGVTQTPRYLIKTRGQQVTLSCSPISGHRSVSWYQQTPGQGLQFLFEYFSETQRNKGNFPGRFSGRQFSNSRSEMNVSTLELGDSALYLCASTPGSGPFYEQYFGPGTRLTVT.